Each of the 6 T cell receptor beta chains below was sequenced from the same sample in a study of shared clonotypes between healthy human individuals. Method: immunoSEQ multiplex PCR; TCRdb's copy keeps in-frame clones and lacks some. The sample has 450,000 to 500,000 clones, roughly 80% seen once. The sequencing input was PBMCs. These receptors originate from a woman aged 40 to 49 in good health. Some clones in this sample may be carry-over from other donors' samples.

As concerns this clone: Only one base separates this from a far larger clonotype, so it likely reflects a read error. The rearrangement joins TRBV29-1 to TRBJ2-7; the D is unclear. The CDR3 has 14 amino acids. In germline, CDR1 is SQVTM, CDR2 ANQGSEA. The ends were cut back, 3 bases at V and 6 bases at J, with 18 bases in the middle. Here the CDR3 DNA reads TGCAGCGTTGATGTGGGCTATCTCGATCGCGAGCAGTACTTC. This translates into CSVDVGYLDREQYF.

This chain uses TRBV18 with TRBJ2-7; TRBD1 aligns across 7 bases. V lost 5 bases, J lost 6 bases, and 7 bases stayed unmatched. Germline V gene lookup returns CDR1 KGHSH and CDR2 LQKENI. There are 13 residues in the CDR3. In nucleotides, the CDR3 is TGTGCCAGCTCAAGGGGACAGCCCTCCGAGCAGTACTTC. This translates into CASSRGQPSEQYF.

This clone was seen only once. The rearrangement uses TRBV19 and TRBJ1-5, with TRBD1 identical over 11 bases. The length of the CDR3 is 16 residues. The trim removed 5 bases at V and 5 bases at J, leaving 8 bases unmatched. The germline gives CDR1 LNHDA, CDR2 SQIVND (reference sequence). CDR3 amino acids: CASSPRTGGADQPQHF. In DNA, the CDR3 is TGTGCCAGTAGTCCTAGGACAGGGGGCGCGGATCAGCCCCAGCATTTT.

This sequence joins TRBV2 and TRBJ2-5, with TRBD2 matching over 14 bases. CDR1 SNHLY and CDR2 FYNNEI come from the germline V gene. The CDR3 is 16 residues long. Trimming cost V 5 bases and J 4 bases; bases outside gene matches: 6. The CDR3 reads CASSQGLAGALETQYF. The CDR3 DNA is TGTGCCAGCAGTCAGGGACTAGCGGGAGCCTTAGAGACCCAGTACTTC. Looking up the rest from reference TRBV2 and TRBJ2-5 gives the full variable domain: EPEVTQTPSHQVTQMGQEVILRCVPISNHLYFYWYRQILGQKVEFLVSFYNNEISEKSEIFDDQFSVERPDGSNFTLKIRSTKLEDSAMYFCASSQGLAGALETQYFGPGTRLLVL.

This clone was seen a single time. The genes are TRBV2 and TRBJ2-7, with D possibly being TRBD1 (6 bases). The CDR3 has 12 amino acids. CDR1 and CDR2 from the germline V gene are SNHLY and FYNNEI. V gave up 2 bases and J gave up 6 bases, with 8 bases separating them. CDR3 bases: TGTGCCAGCAGTGAATGGGGGCTCGAGCAGTACTTC. Translation gives CASSEWGLEQYF.

The chain combines TRBV4-1 with TRBJ2-5; D possibly corresponds to TRBD2 (5 bases). Trimming pared 1 base from V and 5 bases from J, leaving 11 bases between. Germline V gene lookup returns CDR1 MGHRA and CDR2 YSYEKL. The CDR3 is made up of 14 amino acids. CDR3 sequence reads: CASSQAPSLETQYF. As DNA, the CDR3 is TGCGCCAGCAGCCAAGCCCCTAGCTTGGAGACCCAGTACTTC.